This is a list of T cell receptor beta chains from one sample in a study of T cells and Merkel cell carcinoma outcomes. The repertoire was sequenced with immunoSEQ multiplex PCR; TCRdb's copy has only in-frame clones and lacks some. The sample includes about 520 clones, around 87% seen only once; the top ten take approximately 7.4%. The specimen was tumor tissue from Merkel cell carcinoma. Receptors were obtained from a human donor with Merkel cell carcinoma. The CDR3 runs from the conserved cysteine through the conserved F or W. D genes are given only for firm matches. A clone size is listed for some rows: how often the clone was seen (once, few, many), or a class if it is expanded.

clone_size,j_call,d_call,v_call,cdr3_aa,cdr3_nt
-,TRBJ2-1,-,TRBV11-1,CASSRTGNYNEQFF,TGTGCCAGCAGCCGTACAGGGAACTACAATGAGCAGTTCTTC
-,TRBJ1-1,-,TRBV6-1,CASSFQLDEAFF,TGTGCCAGCAGTTTTCAGTTGGATGAAGCTTTCTTT
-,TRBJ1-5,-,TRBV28,CASSLAGLSNQPQHF,TGTGCCAGCAGCCTAGCAGGACTTAGCAATCAGCCCCAGCATTTT
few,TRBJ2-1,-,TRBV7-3,CASSQQGRPTYNEQFF,TGTGCCAGCAGCCAGCAGGGCAGGCCCACCTACAATGAGCAGTTCTTC
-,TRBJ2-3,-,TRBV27,CASSRLVMTDTQYF,TGTGCCAGCAGTCGGCTAGTTATGACAGATACGCAGTATTTT
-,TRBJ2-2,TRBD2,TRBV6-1,CASSEPPAGVPGELFF,TGTGCCAGCAGTGAACCTCCAGCGGGAGTCCCCGGGGAGCTGTTTTTT
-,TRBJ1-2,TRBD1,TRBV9,CASTTGTDYGYTF,TGTGCCAGCACGACAGGGACGGACTATGGCTACACCTTC
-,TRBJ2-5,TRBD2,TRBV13,CASSFGASGGAGETQYF,TGTGCCAGCAGCTTCGGGGCCAGCGGGGGGGCTGGAGAGACCCAGTACTTC
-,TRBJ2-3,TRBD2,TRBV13,CASSLSSGGQYF,TGTGCCAGCAGCTTGTCGAGCGGGGGCCAGTATTTT
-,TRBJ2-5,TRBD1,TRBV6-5,CASSLGPGGTQYF,TGTGCCAGCAGTTTGGGCCCAGGGGGGACCCAGTACTTC
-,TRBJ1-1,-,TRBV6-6,CASSYGGGTEAFF,TGTGCCAGCAGTTACGGGGGAGGCACTGAAGCTTTCTTT
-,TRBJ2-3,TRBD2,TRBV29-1,CSVEGSGADTQYF,TGCAGCGTTGAAGGTAGCGGGGCAGATACGCAGTATTTT
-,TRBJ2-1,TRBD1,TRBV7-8,CASSTGTEEQFF,TGTGCCAGCAGCACGGGGACAGAAGAGCAGTTCTTC
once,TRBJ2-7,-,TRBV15,CATSGGKSYEQYF,TGTGCCACCAGCGGCGGAAAGTCCTACGAGCAGTACTTC
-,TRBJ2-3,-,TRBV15,CATSRESNGGDTQYF,TGTGCCACCAGCAGAGAATCTAACGGGGGAGATACGCAGTATTTT
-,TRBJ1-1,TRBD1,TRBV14,CASSRDRGGTEAFF,TGTGCCAGCAGTCGCGACAGGGGTGGCACTGAAGCTTTCTTT
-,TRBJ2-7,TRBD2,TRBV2,CASSEAWGGPAYEQYF,TGTGCCAGCAGTGAAGCTTGGGGGGGACCCGCCTACGAGCAGTACTTC
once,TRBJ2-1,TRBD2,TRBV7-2,CASSSRTSGSIYEQFF,TGTGCCAGCAGCTCACGGACTAGCGGGAGTATTTATGAGCAGTTCTTC
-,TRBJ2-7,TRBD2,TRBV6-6,CASSYSASGYEQYF,TGTGCCAGCAGTTACTCGGCTAGCGGGTACGAGCAGTACTTC
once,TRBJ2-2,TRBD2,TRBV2,CASIGPLAGAGELFF,TGTGCCAGCATCGGTCCATTAGCGGGAGCCGGGGAGCTGTTTTTT
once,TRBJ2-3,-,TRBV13,CASSEGGTDTQYF,TGTGCCAGTAGCGAGGGTGGCACAGATACGCAGTATTTT
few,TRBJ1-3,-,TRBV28,CASSSWVVNTIYF,TGTGCCAGCAGTTCGTGGGTGGTAAACACCATATATTTT
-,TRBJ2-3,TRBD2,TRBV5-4,CASSQGTSGRLDTQYF,TGTGCCAGCAGCCAAGGGACTAGCGGGCGACTGGATACGCAGTATTTT
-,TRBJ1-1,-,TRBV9,CASSASSWGANTEAFF,TGTGCCAGCAGCGCCAGTAGTTGGGGGGCGAACACTGAAGCTTTCTTT
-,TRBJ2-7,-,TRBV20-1,CSSLGNEQYF,TGCAGTTCGTTGGGAAACGAGCAGTACTTC